This T cell receptor (beta chain) was retrieved from a study of T-cell reconstitution after alpha-beta-depleted transplantation in children. In its sample, this clonotype was seen many times. Unique molecular identifiers were used in preparing the TCRbeta library. MiXCR, run by TCRdb on the PCR reads, gives a single entry per CDR3 protein. Counted here are a few hundred thousand distinct CDR3 sequences, 9% to 10% occurring once; the ten biggest clones make up about 4.9%. The germline CDR1 and CDR2 sequences are SGHRS and YFSETQ. The CDR3 runs to 16 residues. Unmatched junction bases numbered 10, after V lost 3 bases and J lost 3 bases.

The sequencing used PBMCs from the stem cell graft donor, collected from the stem cell graft. The V and J genes are TRBV5-1 and TRBJ2-3; 7 nucleotides line up with TRBD1. The source is a human donor who donated a stem cell graft to a child with SCID. The CDR3 region has the DNA TGCGCCAGCAGCTCAACGACAGGGTTAGGTACAGATACGCAGTATTTT. It translates to CASSSTTGLGTDTQYF.